The 5 T cell receptor beta chains listed next were all sequenced from one sample in a study of blood T cell repertoires in COVID-19. Only in-frame clones appear in the TCRdb table, and some are missing; sequencing was by immunoSEQ multiplex PCR. This table has some 310,000 clones, more than 75% appearing once. The sequencing input was peripheral blood. The source is a man over 45 with active or convalescent COVID-19.

The chain combines TRBV7-2 with TRBJ2-1; 14 bases are a match to TRBD2. The CDR3 has 18 residues. CDR1 is SGHTA and CDR2 is FQGNSA in the germline V gene. V was pared by 3 bases and J by 4 bases, with 8 bases of the junction left unmatched. The CDR3 here is CASSLTSGGGLGYNEQFF. The CDR3 bases are TGTGCCAGCAGCTTGACTAGCGGGGGGGGCCTGGGATACAATGAGCAGTTCTTC.

The J gene is TRBJ2-3, the V gene TRBV7-2; possibly TRBD2 for D (6 bases). V was clipped by 1 base and J by 5 bases, with 19 bases between them. The CDR3 runs 17 residues. The germline V gene encodes CDR1 SGHTA and CDR2 FQGNSA. CDR3 loop: CASSLGWGAGGGDTQYF. As DNA, the CDR3 is TGTGCCAGCAGCTTAGGCTGGGGCGCTGGGGGAGGAGATACGCAGTATTTT.

J is TRBJ2-5 and V is TRBV19; 8 nucleotides match TRBD2. CDR1 is LNHDA, CDR2 SQIVND, per germline (reference sequence). The CDR3 runs 15 residues. The V and J ends lost 5 bases and 5 bases, in that order; junction bases with no gene match: 10. The CDR3 DNA follows: TGTGCCAGTAGTTCGCCGGGACTAGAAGGTGAGACCCAGTACTTC. As protein: CASSSPGLEGETQYF.

Turning to this clone: Different DNA sequences within this sample yield the same CDR3. The V gene is TRBV19, the J gene TRBJ2-7, with D perhaps TRBD1 (6 bases). Germline values: CDR1 LNHDA, CDR2 SQIVND (reference sequence). The CDR3 is 14 residues long. Deletions cut 3 bases from V and 2 bases from J, with 11 bases between. The chain's CDR3 is CASSISGQTYEQYF. The CDR3, as DNA: TGTGCCAGTAGTATTTCAGGACAGACCTACGAGCAGTACTTC.

CDR3 nucleotide sequence: TGCGCCAGCAGCCCACAGGGCCCGAACACTGAAGCTTTCTTT. This sequence encodes CASSPQGPNTEAFF. The chain recombines TRBV4-3 with TRBJ1-1; D might be TRBD1 (6 bases). Germline-derived CDR1 and CDR2 are LGHNA and YSLEER. Trimming took off 4 bases at V and 1 base at J, with 10 bases between the two ends. The CDR3 has 14 residues.